This paragraph covers one TCR beta chain sequence. TCRdb's table, derived via immunoSEQ multiplex PCR, lists solely in-frame clones and lacks some. In the table there are about 2.1 million clones, about 92% of which are singletons. This entry comes from a study of shared clonotypes between healthy human individuals. CD45RO-negative cells were positively selected for CCR7, leaving out terminally differentiated effector memory CD45RA+ cells. There were only Caucasian adults among the donors, and all lived in Nashville, Tennessee. Looked up from germline, CDR1 is MDHEN and CDR2 is SYDVKM. The V segment lost 3 bases and the J segment 2 bases; nucleotides outside the gene matches: 3. The CDR3 is 15 amino acids.

This clonotype was obtained from a man younger than 30 in good health. Some clones in this sample may be carry-over from other donors' samples. Sample: naive CD8+ T cells from PBMCs. The chain links TRBV28 to TRBJ1-3; 8 nucleotides align to TRBD1. For the CDR3, the DNA is TGTGCCAGCAGTTTCCAGGGGGCGGCTGGAAACACCATATATTTT. This codes for CASSFQGAAGNTIYF.